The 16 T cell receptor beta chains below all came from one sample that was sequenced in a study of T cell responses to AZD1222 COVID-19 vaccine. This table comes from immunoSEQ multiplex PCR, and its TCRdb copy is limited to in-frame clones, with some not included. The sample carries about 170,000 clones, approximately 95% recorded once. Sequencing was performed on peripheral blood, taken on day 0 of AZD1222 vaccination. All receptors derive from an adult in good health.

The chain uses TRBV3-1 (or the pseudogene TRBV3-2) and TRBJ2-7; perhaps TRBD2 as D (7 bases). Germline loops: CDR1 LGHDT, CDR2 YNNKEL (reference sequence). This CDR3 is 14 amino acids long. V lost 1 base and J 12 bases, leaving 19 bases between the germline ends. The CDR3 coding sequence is TGTGCCAGCAGCCAAGGATTATTTGGGGGGGCCCCGTACTTC. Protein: CASSQGLFGGAPYF.

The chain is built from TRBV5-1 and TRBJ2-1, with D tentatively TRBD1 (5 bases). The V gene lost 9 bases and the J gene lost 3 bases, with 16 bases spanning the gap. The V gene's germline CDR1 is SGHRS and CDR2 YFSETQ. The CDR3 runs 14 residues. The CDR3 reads CATRLQDIYNEQFF. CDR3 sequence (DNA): TGCGCCACCAGATTACAGGATATCTACAATGAGCAGTTCTTC.

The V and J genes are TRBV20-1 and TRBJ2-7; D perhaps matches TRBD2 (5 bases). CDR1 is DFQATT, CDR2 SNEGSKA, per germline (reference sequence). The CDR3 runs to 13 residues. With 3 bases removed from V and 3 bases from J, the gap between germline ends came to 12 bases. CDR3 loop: CSASQPRDYEQYF. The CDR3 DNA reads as TGCAGTGCTAGTCAGCCCCGGGACTACGAGCAGTACTTC.

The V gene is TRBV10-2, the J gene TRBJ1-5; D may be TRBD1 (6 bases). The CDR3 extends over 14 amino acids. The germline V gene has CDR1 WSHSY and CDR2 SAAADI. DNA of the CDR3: TGCGCTGAGGGCGGGGGGCGACGCAATCAGCCCCAGCATTTT. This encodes CAEGGGRRNQPQHF.

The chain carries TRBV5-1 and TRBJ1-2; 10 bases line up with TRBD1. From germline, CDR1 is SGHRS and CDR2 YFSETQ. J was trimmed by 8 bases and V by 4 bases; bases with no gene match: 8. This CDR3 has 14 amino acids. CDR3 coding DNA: TGCGCCAGCAGCGCGGGGGGACAGGGGAGAGGCTACACCTTC. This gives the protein CASSAGGQGRGYTF.

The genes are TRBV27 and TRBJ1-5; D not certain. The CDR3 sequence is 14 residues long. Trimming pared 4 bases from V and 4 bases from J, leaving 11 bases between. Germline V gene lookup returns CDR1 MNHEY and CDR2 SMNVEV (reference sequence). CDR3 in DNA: TGTGCCAGCAGTTCCCGGCAGAGGAATCAGCCCCAGCATTTT. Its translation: CASSSRQRNQPQHF.

The CDR3 bases are TGTGCCAGCAGCCTACCACAGGGACCGGGTTCACCCCTCCACTTT. Translating gives CASSLPQGPGSPLHF. The chain has TRBV5-6 and TRBJ1-6; D perhaps matches TRBD1 (6 bases). The V gene's germline CDR1 is SGHDT and CDR2 YYEEEE. Between the trimmed V and J ends, which lost 4 bases and 9 bases, there was a span of 17 bases. The CDR3 is 15 amino acids.

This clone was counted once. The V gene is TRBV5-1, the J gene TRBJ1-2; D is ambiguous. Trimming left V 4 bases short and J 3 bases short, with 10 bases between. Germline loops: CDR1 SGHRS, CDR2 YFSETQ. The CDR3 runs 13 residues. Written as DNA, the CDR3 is TGCGCCAGCAGCGAAGACACGGACTATGGCTACACCTTC. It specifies CASSEDTDYGYTF. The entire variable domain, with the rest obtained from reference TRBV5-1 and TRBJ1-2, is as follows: KAGVTQTPRYLIKTRGQQVTLSCSPISGHRSVSWYQQTPGQGLQFLFEYFSETQRNKGNFPGRFSGRQFSNSRSEMNVSTLELGDSALYLCASSEDTDYGYTFGSGTRLTVV.

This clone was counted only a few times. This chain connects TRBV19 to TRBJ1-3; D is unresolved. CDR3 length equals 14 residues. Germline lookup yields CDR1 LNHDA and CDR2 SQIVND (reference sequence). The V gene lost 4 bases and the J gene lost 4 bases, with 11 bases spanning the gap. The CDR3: CASSSGNTGNTIYF. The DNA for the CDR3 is TGTGCCAGTAGTAGCGGGAACACGGGAAACACCATATATTTT. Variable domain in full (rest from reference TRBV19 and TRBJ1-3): DGGITQSPKYLFRKEGQNVTLSCEQNLNHDAMYWYRQDPGQGLRLIYYSQIVNDFQKGDIAEGYSVSREKKESFPLTVTSAQKNPTAFYLCASSSGNTGNTIYFGEGSWLTVV.

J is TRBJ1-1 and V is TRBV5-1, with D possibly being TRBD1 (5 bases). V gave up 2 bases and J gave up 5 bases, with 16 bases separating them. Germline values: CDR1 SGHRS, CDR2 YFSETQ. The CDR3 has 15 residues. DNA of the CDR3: TGCGCCAGCAGCTTTTCCGGGGTGGGACGGACTGAAGCTTTCTTT. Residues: CASSFSGVGRTEAFF.

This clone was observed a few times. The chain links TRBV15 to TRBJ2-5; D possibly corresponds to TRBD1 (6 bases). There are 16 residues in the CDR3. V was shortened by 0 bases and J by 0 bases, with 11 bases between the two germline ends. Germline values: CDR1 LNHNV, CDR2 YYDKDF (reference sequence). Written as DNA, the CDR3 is TGTGCCACCAGCAGAGAGCCCACAGGGTACCAAGAGACCCAGTACTTC. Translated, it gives CATSREPTGYQETQYF.

The CDR3 bases are TGTGCCAGCAGTAACGGACCGGACAGCAGCTCCTACAATGAGCAGTTCTTC. It specifies CASSNGPDSSSYNEQFF. The chain carries TRBV6-4 and TRBJ2-1; maybe TRBD1 (6 bases). Trimming took 5 bases from V and 0 from J, leaving 17 bases between them. Looked up from germline, CDR1 is MRHNA and CDR2 is SNTAGT. This CDR3 region has 17 residues.

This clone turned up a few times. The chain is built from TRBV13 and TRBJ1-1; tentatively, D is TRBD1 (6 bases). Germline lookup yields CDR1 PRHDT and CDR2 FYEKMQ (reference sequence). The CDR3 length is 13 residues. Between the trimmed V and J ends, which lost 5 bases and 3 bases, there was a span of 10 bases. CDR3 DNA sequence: TGTGCCAGCAGCCGAGGGGGAGACACTGAAGCTTTCTTT. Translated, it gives CASSRGGDTEAFF.

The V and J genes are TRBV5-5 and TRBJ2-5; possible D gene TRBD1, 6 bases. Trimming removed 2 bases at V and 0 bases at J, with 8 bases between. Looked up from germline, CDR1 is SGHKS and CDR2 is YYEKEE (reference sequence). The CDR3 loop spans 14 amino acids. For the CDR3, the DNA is TGTGCCAGCAGCTTAGGACAGTACCAAGAGACCCAGTACTTC. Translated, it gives CASSLGQYQETQYF. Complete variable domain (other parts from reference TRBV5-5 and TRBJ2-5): DAGVTQSPTHLIKTRGQQVTLRCSPISGHKSVSWYQQVLGQGPQFIFQYYEKEERGRGNFPDRFSARQFPNYSSELNVNALLLGDSALYLCASSLGQYQETQYFGPGTRLLVL.

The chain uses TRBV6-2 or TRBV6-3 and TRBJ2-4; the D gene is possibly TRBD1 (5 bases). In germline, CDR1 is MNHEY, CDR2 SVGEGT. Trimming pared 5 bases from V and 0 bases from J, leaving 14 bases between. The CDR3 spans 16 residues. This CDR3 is CASSKGLTVAKNIQYF. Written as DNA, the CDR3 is TGTGCCAGCAGTAAGGGGTTGACAGTAGCCAAAAACATTCAGTACTTC.

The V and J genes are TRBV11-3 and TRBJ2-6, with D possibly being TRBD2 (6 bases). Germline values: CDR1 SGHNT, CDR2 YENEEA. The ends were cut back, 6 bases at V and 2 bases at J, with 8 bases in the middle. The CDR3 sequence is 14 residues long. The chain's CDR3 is CASSPGAGANVLTF. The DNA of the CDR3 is TGTGCCAGCAGTCCGGGGGCTGGGGCCAACGTCCTGACTTTC. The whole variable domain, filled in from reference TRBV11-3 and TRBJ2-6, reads EAGVVQSPRYKIIEKKQPVAFWCNPISGHNTLYWYLQNLGQGPELLIRYENEEAVDDSQLPKDRFSAERLKGVDSTLKIQPAELGDSAVYLCASSPGAGANVLTFGAGSRLTVL.